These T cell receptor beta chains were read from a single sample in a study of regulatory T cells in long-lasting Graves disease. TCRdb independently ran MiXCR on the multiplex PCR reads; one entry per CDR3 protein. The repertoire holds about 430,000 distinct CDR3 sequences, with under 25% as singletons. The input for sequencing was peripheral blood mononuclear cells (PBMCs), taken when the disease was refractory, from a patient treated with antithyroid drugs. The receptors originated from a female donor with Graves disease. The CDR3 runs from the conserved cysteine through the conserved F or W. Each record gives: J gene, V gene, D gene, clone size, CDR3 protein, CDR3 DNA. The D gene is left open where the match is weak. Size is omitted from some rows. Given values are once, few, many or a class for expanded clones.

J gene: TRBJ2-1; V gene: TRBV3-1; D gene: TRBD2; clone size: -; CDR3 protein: CASSQDQTSGNEQFF; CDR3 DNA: TGTGCCAGCAGCCAAGATCAGACTAGCGGTAATGAGCAGTTCTTC
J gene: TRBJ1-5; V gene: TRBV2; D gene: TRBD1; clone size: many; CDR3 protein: CASSFRGQSNQPQHF; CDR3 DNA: TGTGCCAGCAGTTTCCGGGGACAGAGCAATCAGCCCCAGCATTTT
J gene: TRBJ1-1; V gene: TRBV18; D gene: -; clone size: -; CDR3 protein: CASSPVPPAWNTEAFF; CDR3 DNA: TGTGCCAGCTCTCCCGTTCCACCCGCTTGGAACACTGAAGCTTTCTTT
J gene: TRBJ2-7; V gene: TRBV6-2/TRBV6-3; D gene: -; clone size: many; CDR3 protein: CASSRSSYEQYF; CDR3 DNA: TGTGCCAGCAGTAGGTCTTCCTACGAGCAGTACTTC
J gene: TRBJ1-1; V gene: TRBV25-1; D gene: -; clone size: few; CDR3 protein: CASSGARATEAFF; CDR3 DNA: TGTGCCAGCAGTGGTGCCAGGGCCACTGAAGCTTTCTTT
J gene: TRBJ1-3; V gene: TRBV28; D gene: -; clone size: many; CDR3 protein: CASSLDDLNTIYF; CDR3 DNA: TGTGCCAGCAGTTTGGACGATCTCAACACCATATATTTT
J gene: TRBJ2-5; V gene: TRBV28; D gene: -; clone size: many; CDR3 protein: CASNPSRGGQETQYF; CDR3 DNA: TGTGCCAGCAACCCCTCCAGGGGGGGGCAAGAGACCCAGTACTTC
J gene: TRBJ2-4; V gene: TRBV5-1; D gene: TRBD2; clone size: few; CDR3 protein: CASSLTLLAGVAKNIQCF; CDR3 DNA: TGCGCCAGCAGCTTGACCTTACTAGCGGGAGTTGCCAAAAACATTCAGTGCTTC
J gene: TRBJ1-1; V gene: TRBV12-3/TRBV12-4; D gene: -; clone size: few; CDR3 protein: CASRRIENTEAFF; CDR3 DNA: TGTGCCAGCAGAAGAATAGAGAACACTGAAGCTTTCTTT
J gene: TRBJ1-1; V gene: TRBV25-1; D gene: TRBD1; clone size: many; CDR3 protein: CASSQSGQDTEAFF; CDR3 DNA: TGTGCCAGCAGTCAGAGTGGACAGGACACTGAAGCTTTCTTT
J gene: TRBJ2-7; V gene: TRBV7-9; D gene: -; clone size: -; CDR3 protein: CASSSSLGGGGVYEQYF; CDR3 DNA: TGTGCCAGCAGCTCCAGTCTCGGAGGGGGGGGGGTCTACGAGCAGTACTTC
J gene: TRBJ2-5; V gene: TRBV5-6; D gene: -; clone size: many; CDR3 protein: CASSGARAIETQYF; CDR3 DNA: TGTGCCAGCAGTGGCGCACGGGCTATAGAGACCCAGTACTTC
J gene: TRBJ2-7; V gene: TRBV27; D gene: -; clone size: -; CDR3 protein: CASSPGLSSYEQYF; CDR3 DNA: TGTGCCAGCAGTCCCGGACTGAGCTCCTACGAGCAGTACTTC
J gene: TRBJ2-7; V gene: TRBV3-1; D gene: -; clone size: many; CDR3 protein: CASSARAGSSYEQYF; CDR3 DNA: TGTGCCAGCAGCGCCAGGGCGGGGAGCTCCTACGAGCAGTACTTC
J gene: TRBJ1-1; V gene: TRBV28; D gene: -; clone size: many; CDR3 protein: CASSLGTSRNTEAFF; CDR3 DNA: TGTGCCAGCAGTTTAGGAACATCTAGGAACACTGAAGCTTTCTTT
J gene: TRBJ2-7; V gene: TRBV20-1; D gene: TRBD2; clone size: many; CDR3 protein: CSARVAGVNDEQYF; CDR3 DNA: TGCAGTGCTAGGGTAGCGGGAGTCAACGACGAGCAGTACTTC
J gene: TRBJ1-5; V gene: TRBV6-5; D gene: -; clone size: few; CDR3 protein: CASSYGREGQPQHF; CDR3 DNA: TGTGCCAGCAGTTACGGCAGGGAAGGTCAGCCCCAGCATTTT
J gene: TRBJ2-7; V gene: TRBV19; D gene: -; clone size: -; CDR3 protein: CASSPTGQSSYEQYF; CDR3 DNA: TGTGCCAGTAGTCCTACTGGCCAGAGCTCCTACGAGCAGTACTTC
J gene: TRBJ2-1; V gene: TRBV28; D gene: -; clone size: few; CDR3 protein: CASSPRQRGSDEQFF; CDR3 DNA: TGTGCCAGCAGCCCCCGGCAAAGGGGCAGCGATGAGCAGTTCTTC
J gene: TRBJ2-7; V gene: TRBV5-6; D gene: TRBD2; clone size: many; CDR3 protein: CASSLTAGGVYEQYF; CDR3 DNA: TGTGCCAGCAGCTTGACGGCGGGAGGGGTTTACGAGCAGTACTTC
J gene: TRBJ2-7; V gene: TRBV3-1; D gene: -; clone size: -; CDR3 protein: CASSQSGRNSYEQYF; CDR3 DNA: TGTGCCAGCAGCCAAAGTGGGCGGAACTCCTACGAGCAGTACTTC
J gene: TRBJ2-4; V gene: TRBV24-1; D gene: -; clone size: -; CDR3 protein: CATSESTGFGIQYF; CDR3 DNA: TGTGCCACCAGTGAGTCGACAGGTTTCGGCATTCAGTACTTC
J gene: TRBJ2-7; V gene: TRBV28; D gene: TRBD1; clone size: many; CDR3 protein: CASKQPAGQASYEQYF; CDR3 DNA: TGTGCCAGCAAACAACCCGCCGGACAGGCCTCCTACGAGCAGTACTTC
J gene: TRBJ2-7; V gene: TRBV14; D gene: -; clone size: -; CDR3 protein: CASSQEGTGTDYEQYF; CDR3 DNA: TGTGCCAGCAGCCAAGAGGGAACCGGGACCGACTACGAGCAGTACTTC
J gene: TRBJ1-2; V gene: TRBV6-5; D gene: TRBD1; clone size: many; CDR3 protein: CASSYTTGAYGYTF; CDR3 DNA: TGTGCCAGCAGTTACACCACAGGGGCCTATGGCTACACCTTC
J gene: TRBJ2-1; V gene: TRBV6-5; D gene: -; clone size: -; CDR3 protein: CASSYRPTYNEQFF; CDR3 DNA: TGTGCCAGCAGTTACAGGCCGACCTACAATGAGCAGTTCTTC
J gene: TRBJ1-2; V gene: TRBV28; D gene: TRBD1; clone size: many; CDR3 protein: CASSTSRQGDYGYTF; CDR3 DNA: TGTGCCAGCAGTACGTCCCGACAGGGTGACTATGGCTACACCTTC
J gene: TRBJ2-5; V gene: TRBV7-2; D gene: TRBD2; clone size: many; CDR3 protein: CASSSQGLGAETQYF; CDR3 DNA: TGTGCCAGCAGCTCCCAGGGACTAGGGGCCGAGACCCAGTACTTC
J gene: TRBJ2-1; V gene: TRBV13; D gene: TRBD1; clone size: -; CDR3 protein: CASSRDRGYNEQFF; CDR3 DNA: TGTGCCAGCAGCCGGGACAGGGGTTACAATGAGCAGTTCTTC
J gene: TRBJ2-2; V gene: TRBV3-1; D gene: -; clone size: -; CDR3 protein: CASSQAGPNTGELFF; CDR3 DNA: TGTGCCAGCAGCCAAGCTGGCCCGAACACCGGGGAGCTGTTTTTT
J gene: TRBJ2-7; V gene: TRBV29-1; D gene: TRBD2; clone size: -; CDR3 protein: CSGYMGPGGQYF; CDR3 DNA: TGCAGCGGATATATGGGGCCGGGAGGGCAGTACTTC
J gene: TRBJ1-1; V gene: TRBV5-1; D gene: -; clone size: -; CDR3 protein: CASSPLIPGMGNTEAFF; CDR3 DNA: TGCGCCAGCAGCCCCCTGATCCCAGGGATGGGGAACACTGAAGCTTTCTTT
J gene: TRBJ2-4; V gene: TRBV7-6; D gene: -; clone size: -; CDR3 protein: CASSLGGARDIQYF; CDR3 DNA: TGTGCCAGCAGCTTAGGCGGGGCGCGTGACATTCAGTACTTC
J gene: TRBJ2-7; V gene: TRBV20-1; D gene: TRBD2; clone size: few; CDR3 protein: CSARGLAGDMNEQYF; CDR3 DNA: TGCAGTGCTAGGGGACTAGCGGGAGATATGAACGAGCAGTACTTC
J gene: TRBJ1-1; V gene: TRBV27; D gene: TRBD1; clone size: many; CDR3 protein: CASSVRTGAGAFF; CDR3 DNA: TGTGCCAGCAGTGTAAGGACAGGGGCCGGGGCTTTCTTT
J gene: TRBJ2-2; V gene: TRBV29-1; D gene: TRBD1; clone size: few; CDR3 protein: CSALVEGQGLTGELFF; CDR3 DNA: TGCAGCGCCCTCGTGGAGGGACAGGGGCTCACCGGGGAGCTGTTTTTT
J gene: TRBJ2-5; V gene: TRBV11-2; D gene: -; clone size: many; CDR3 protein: CASSLDSRGETQYF; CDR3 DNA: TGTGCCAGCAGCTTAGATAGCCGAGGAGAGACCCAGTACTTC
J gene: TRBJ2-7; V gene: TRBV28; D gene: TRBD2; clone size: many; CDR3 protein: CASSPDRTSTAYEQYF; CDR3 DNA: TGTGCCAGCAGTCCCGATCGGACTAGCACCGCCTACGAGCAGTACTTC
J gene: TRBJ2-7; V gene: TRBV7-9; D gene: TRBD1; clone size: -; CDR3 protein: CASSWDRADEQYF; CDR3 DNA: TGTGCCAGCAGCTGGGACAGGGCCGACGAGCAGTACTTC
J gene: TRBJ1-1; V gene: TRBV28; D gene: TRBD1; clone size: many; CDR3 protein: CASSTGATEAFF; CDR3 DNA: TGTGCCAGCAGTACAGGGGCCACTGAAGCTTTCTTT
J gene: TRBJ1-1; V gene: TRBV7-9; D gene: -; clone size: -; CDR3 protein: CASSLVGVAGGEAFF; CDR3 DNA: TGTGCCAGCAGCTTAGTAGGAGTCGCGGGGGGGGAAGCTTTCTTT
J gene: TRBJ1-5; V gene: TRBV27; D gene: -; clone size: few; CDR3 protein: CASSPRDGVRVNQPQHF; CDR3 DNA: TGTGCCAGCTCCCCTCGGGACGGGGTAAGGGTCAATCAGCCCCAGCATTTT
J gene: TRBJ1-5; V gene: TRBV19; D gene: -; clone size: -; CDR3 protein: CASKGEGYSNQPQHF; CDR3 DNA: TGTGCCAGTAAAGGGGAGGGATATAGCAATCAGCCCCAGCATTTT
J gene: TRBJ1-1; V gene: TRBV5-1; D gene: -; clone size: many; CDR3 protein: CASSTRPAGTTEAFF; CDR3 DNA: TGCGCCAGCAGCACCCGCCCAGCAGGGACCACTGAAGCTTTCTTT
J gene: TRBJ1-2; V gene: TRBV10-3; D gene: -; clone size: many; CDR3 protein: CAITGHGGDYGYTF; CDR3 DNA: TGTGCCATCACTGGACACGGCGGGGACTATGGCTACACCTTC
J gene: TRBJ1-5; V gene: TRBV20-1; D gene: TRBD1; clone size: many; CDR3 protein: CSASTDREDQPQHF; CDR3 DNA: TGCAGTGCTAGTACGGACAGGGAGGACCAGCCCCAGCATTTT
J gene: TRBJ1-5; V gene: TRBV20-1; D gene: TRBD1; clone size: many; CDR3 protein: CSAAGQGNQPQHF; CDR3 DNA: TGCAGTGCCGCGGGACAGGGCAATCAGCCCCAGCATTTT
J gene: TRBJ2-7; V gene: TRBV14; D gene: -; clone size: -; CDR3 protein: CASSPTTTEQYF; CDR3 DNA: TGTGCCAGCAGCCCAACGACCACCGAGCAGTACTTC
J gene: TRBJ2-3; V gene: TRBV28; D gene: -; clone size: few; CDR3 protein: CASSLQGRVPDTQYF; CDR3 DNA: TGTGCCAGCAGTTTACAGGGAAGAGTACCAGATACGCAGTATTTT
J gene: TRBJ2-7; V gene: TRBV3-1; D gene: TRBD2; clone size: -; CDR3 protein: CASSQDLGLAYEQYF; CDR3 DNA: TGTGCCAGCAGCCAAGATCTAGGACTAGCATACGAGCAGTACTTC